The 18 T cell receptor beta chains below all came from one sample that was sequenced in a study of a mutant IDH1 vaccine in newly diagnosed glioma. This table comes from immunoSEQ multiplex PCR, and its TCRdb copy is limited to in-frame clones, with some not included. The sample lists 30,000 to 35,000 clones, over 60% occurring once. Time point meaning: baseline, week 1 (first vaccination visit). This sample's treatment: pre-vaccination baseline after standard-of-care therapy. Here the sequenced sample was peripheral blood mononuclear cells (PBMCs), taken from a glioma patient treated with radiotherapy, temozolomide or both. The receptors here all came from a man in his forties or fifties with glioma. Some clones in this sample may be carry-over from other donors' samples.

This clone turned up a few times. The chain has TRBV27 and TRBJ1-4; no firm D call. The CDR3 totals 16 residues. Trimming cost V 6 bases and J 8 bases, with 22 bases left between them. Germline CDR1 is MNHEY and CDR2 is SMNVEV (reference sequence). CDR3 nucleotide sequence: TGTGCCAGCAGAGAAACGGGCGGCGATCGTAGAGAAAAACTGTTTTTT. Its translation: CASRETGGDRREKLFF.

V is TRBV27 and J is TRBJ1-1; 8 bases line up with TRBD1. CDR1 and CDR2 (germline): MNHEY, SMNVEV (reference sequence). The V and J ends lost 7 bases and 7 bases, in that order; junction bases with no gene match: 5. The CDR3 length is 12 residues. The CDR3 loop is CASTDRGNEAFF. The DNA for the CDR3 is TGTGCCAGCACCGACAGGGGTAATGAAGCTTTCTTT.

The V and J genes are TRBV7-2 and TRBJ2-3, with no clear D. Germline V CDR1 and CDR2: SGHTA, FQGNSA. Trimming left V 3 bases short and J 2 bases short, with 9 bases between. The CDR3 has 14 residues. CDR3 bases: TGTGCCAGCAGCTTTACATCGATCACAGATACGCAGTATTTT. Amino acids: CASSFTSITDTQYF.

The chain recombines TRBV19 with TRBJ2-1; no reliable D call. Trimming left V 3 bases short and J 5 bases short, with 5 bases between. The germline CDR1 and CDR2 sequences are LNHDA and SQIVND (reference sequence). The CDR3 has 12 residues. In DNA, the CDR3 is TGTGCCAGTAGTATCTGGAACAATGAGCAGTTCTTC. Translated: CASSIWNNEQFF.

This clone was counted a single time. The J gene is TRBJ2-1, the V gene TRBV11-3, with a weak D call TRBD1 (5 bases). V was shortened by 5 bases and J by 9 bases, with 11 bases between the two germline ends. The CDR3 totals 12 residues. CDR1 and CDR2 (germline): SGHNT, YENEEA. Here the CDR3 DNA reads TGTGCCAGCAGCCGACAGTCGGGTGAGCAGTTCTTC. It codes for CASSRQSGEQFF.

The CDR3 loop is CASSEYGAGRSTDTQYF. CDR3 DNA: TGTGCCAGCAGTGAATATGGAGCGGGACGAAGCACAGATACGCAGTATTTT. V usage is TRBV25-1 and J usage is TRBJ2-3, with 7 bases identical to TRBD2. The germline V gene encodes CDR1 MGHDK and CDR2 SYGVNS. V was clipped by 0 bases and J by 0 bases; unmatched bases: 6. The CDR3 runs to 17 residues. The full variable domain, completed using reference TRBV25-1 and TRBJ2-3, is EADIYQTPRYLVIGTGKKITLECSQTMGHDKMYWYQQDPGMELHLIHYSYGVNSTEKGDLSSESTVSRIRTEHFPLTLESARPSHTSQYLCASSEYGAGRSTDTQYFGPGTRLTVL.

This rearrangement joins TRBV7-2 to TRBJ2-5; 10 bases are a match to TRBD1. V lost 4 bases and J lost 2; bases outside the gene matches: 1. There are 14 residues in the CDR3. From germline, CDR1 is SGHTA and CDR2 FQGNSA. The CDR3, as DNA: TGTGCCAGCAGCTCGGACAGGGGGCAAGAGACCCAGTACTTC. Amino acid sequence: CASSSDRGQETQYF.

The J gene is TRBJ1-1, the V gene TRBV6-1, with a weak D call TRBD1 (6 bases). V was cut by 6 bases and J by 3 bases, with 14 bases left in between. There are 14 residues in the CDR3. Looked up from germline, CDR1 is MNHNS and CDR2 is SASEGT. The DNA of the CDR3 is TGTGCCAGCAGCCAACAGGGATGGGACACTGAAGCTTTCTTT. This translates into CASSQQGWDTEAFF.

The genes are TRBV12-5 and TRBJ2-1; the D is unclear. The germline V gene has CDR1 LGHNT and CDR2 FRNRAP. The germline V and J ends were trimmed by 0 bases and 10 bases, with 10 bases remaining between them. The CDR3 is 13 amino acids. CDR3 residues: CASGLVIKGEQFF. As DNA, the CDR3 is TGTGCTAGTGGTTTGGTCATAAAAGGAGAGCAGTTCTTC.

The chain couples TRBV5-1 to TRBJ2-7; 9 bases are a match to TRBD1. Germline values: CDR1 SGHRS, CDR2 YFSETQ. This CDR3 comprises 13 residues. V lost 2 bases to trimming and J lost 7 bases; unmatched junction nucleotides: 4. CDR3 DNA sequence: TGCGCCAGCAGCTTCGGGACAGGGAGTGAGCAGTACTTC. This translates into CASSFGTGSEQYF.

The CDR3 bases are TGTGCCAGCAGCCGGACTAGCGGGAGCACAGATACGCAGTATTTT. This codes for CASSRTSGSTDTQYF. The chain joins TRBV7-2 to TRBJ2-3, with 11 bases aligning to TRBD2. The CDR3 spans 15 residues. Germline V lookup: CDR1 SGHTA, CDR2 FQGNSA. Trimming removed 5 bases from V and 0 bases from J; junction bases left unmatched: 1.

Only a few counts were recorded for this clone. The CDR3 DNA reads as TGTGCCAGCAGCATTACAGTAAATCAGCCCCAGCATTTT. Encoded protein: CASSITVNQPQHF. The rearrangement joins TRBV2 to TRBJ1-5; D ambiguous. The CDR3 covers 13 residues. Between the trimmed V and J ends, which lost 6 bases and 4 bases, there was a span of 10 bases. The germline V gene has CDR1 SNHLY and CDR2 FYNNEI. Full variable domain (remainder filled in from reference TRBV2 and TRBJ1-5): EPEVTQTPSHQVTQMGQEVILRCVPISNHLYFYWYRQILGQKVEFLVSFYNNEISEKSEIFDDQFSVERPDGSNFTLKIRSTKLEDSAMYFCASSITVNQPQHFGDGTRLSIL.

The CDR3 loop is CASSETGTGGFHGELFF. In DNA form, the CDR3 reads TGTGCCAGCAGCGAAACCGGGACAGGGGGCTTTCACGGGGAGCTGTTTTTT. The chain uses TRBV21-1 and TRBJ2-2; TRBD1, the table's D call, lacks a check against the DNA. TRBV21-1 is tagged as a pseudogene. The CDR3 consists of 17 residues.

The genes are TRBV30 and TRBJ1-1; a possible D gene is TRBD1 (5 bases). Germline CDR1 and CDR2: GTSNPN and SVGIG (reference sequence). V gave up 1 base and J gave up 11 bases, with 17 bases separating them. This CDR3 comprises 13 residues. The CDR3 loop reads CAWSARDGDWAFF. In nucleotides, the CDR3 is TGTGCCTGGAGTGCCCGGGACGGTGACTGGGCTTTCTTT.

This sequence joins TRBV21-1 and TRBJ2-1; the D call TRBD2 from the table was never checked on the DNA. TRBV21-1 constitutes a pseudogene. This CDR3 region has 13 residues. The CDR3 DNA sequence: TGTGCCAGCAGCACTAGCTCCTACAATGAGCAGTTCTTC. Translation gives CASSTSSYNEQFF.

The chain links TRBV6-1 to TRBJ1-5; TRBD1 might be the D (5 bases). Trimming took 3 bases from V and 5 from J, leaving 14 bases between them. CDR1 is MNHNS, CDR2 SASEGT, per germline. The CDR3 length is 15 residues. The CDR3: CASSEWEGGDQPQHF. The CDR3 region has the DNA TGTGCCAGCAGTGAGTGGGAGGGAGGGGATCAGCCCCAGCATTTT.

This clone was seen more than once but under ten times. The rearrangement links TRBV5-8 to TRBJ1-5; D is unclear. CDR1 SGHTS and CDR2 YDEGEE come from the germline V gene. CDR3 length equals 12 residues. Trimming stripped 2 bases from V and 0 bases from J, with 0 bases between. The CDR3 DNA reads as TGTGCCAGCAGCTTTAGCAATCAGCCCCAGCATTTT. Its protein is CASSFSNQPQHF.

This sequence joins TRBV5-1 and TRBJ1-6; no reliable D call. The CDR3 length is 14 residues. Trimming pared 0 bases from V and 8 bases from J, leaving 9 bases between. Germline CDR1 SGHRS, CDR2 YFSETQ. The CDR3 region is CASSLGSRDSPLHF. CDR3 DNA: TGCGCCAGCAGCTTGGGATCCCGTGATTCACCCCTCCACTTT. The entire variable domain, with the rest obtained from reference TRBV5-1 and TRBJ1-6, is as follows: KAGVTQTPRYLIKTRGQQVTLSCSPISGHRSVSWYQQTPGQGLQFLFEYFSETQRNKGNFPGRFSGRQFSNSRSEMNVSTLELGDSALYLCASSLGSRDSPLHFGNGTRLTVT.